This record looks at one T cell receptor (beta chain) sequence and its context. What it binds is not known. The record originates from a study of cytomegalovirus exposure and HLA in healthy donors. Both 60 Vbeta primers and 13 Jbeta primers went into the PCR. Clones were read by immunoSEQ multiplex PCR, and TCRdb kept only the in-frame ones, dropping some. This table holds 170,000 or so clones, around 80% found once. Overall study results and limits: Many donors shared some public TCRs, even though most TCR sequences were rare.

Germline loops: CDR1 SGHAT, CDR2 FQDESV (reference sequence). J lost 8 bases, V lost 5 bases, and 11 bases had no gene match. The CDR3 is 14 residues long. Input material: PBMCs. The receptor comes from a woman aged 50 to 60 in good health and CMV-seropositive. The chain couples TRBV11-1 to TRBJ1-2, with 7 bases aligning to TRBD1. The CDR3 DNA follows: TGTGCCAGCAGCCCCGCCGACAGGGCGGGAGGCTACACCTTC. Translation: CASSPADRAGGYTF.